These 7 T cell receptor gamma chains were sequenced from one sample in a study of gamma-delta chains in newborns, infants, children. TCRdb re-called clones from the reads via CATT. The repertoire holds 800 to 950 gamma-chain clones, with about 40% as singletons. The specimen was blood. Every receptor here comes from a child who was a newborn, infant or young child, either healthy, febrile or measles-vaccinated (not recorded which).

On this clone: Given a much more abundant clone one base away, this may be a read error. CDR3 coding DNA: TGTGCCACCTGGGGCAGGCCGGGGTATTATAAGAAACTCTTT. Protein sequence: CATWGRPGYYKKLF. The V call is TRGV5, the J call TRGJ1 or TRGJ2. Matching the DNA to germline supplied the J gene, which TCRdb does not give. The length of the CDR3 is 14 residues. Germline loops: CDR1 VINAFY, CDR2 YDVSNSKD.

This clone occurred a few times. This sequence joins TRGV9 and TRGJ1 or TRGJ2. TCRdb supplies no J gene; here it was assigned by aligning the nucleotide sequence to germline. The germline CDR1 and CDR2 sequences are GITISATS and ISYDGTV (reference sequence). This CDR3 spans 13 amino acids. The ends lost 3 bases at V and 0 bases at J; junction bases unmatched: 2. CDR3 region: CALWELNYYKKLF. The CDR3 nucleotides are TGTGCCTTGTGGGAGCTGAATTATTATAAGAAACTCTTT.

The sample holds one count of this clone. A much more abundant neighbour one base away suggests this may be a read error. The V gene was identified as TRGV9, while no J gene was called. Germline CDR1 GITISATS, CDR2 ISYDGTV (reference sequence). The length of the CDR3 is 12 residues. For the CDR3, the DNA is TGTGCCTTGTGGGAGGGTTATTATAAGAAGCTCTTT. Its protein product is CALWEGYYKKLF.

About this clone itself: A much larger clone differs by one base, so this may be a read error. The rearrangement links TRGV3 to TRGJ1 or TRGJ2. No J gene is reported in TCRdb; it was inferred here by comparing the DNA with germline. This CDR3 contains 14 residues. The germline CDR1 and CDR2 sequences are VTNTFY and YDVSTARD (reference sequence). The CDR3 reads CAAWDRHYYYKKLF. Written as DNA, the CDR3 is TGTGCCGCCTGGGACAGGCACTATTATTATAAGAAACTCTTT.

By proportion, this clone is large. The chain recombines TRGV4 with TRGJ1 or TRGJ2. The CDR3 has 13 residues. The V gene end was trimmed by 1 base and the J gene end by 3 bases; junction bases not matched to a gene: 3. Germline CDR1 EGSTGY, CDR2 YDSYTSSV. The CDR3 DNA reads as TGTGCCACCTGGGATGGCCCTTATTATAAGAAACTCTTT. As protein: CATWDGPYYKKLF.

Concerning this clone: This may be a read error: a much more frequent sequence differs by one nucleotide. This rearrangement joins TRGV4 to TRGJP2. Here the J gene came from matching the DNA to germline, since TCRdb omits it. Per germline, CDR1 EGSTGY and CDR2 YDSYTSSV. This CDR3 is built from 12 residues. After removal of 7 bases from V and 1 base from J, the junction contained 0 bases not matched to a gene. DNA of the CDR3: TGTGCCACCTGTAGTAGTGATTGGATCAAGACGTTT. It specifies CATCSSDWIKTF.

By share of the sample, this clone is large. This CDR3 is also generated by other DNA sequences in the sample. This chain links TRGV4 with TRGJ1 or TRGJ2. The J gene is not listed in TCRdb, so it was assigned here from a DNA match to germline. The length of the CDR3 is 14 residues. CDR1 EGSTGY and CDR2 YDSYTSSV come from the germline V gene. V shed 2 bases, J shed 7 bases, and the junction held 11 bases outside the gene matches. The CDR3, as DNA: TGTGCCACCTGGGATGACCTGGGGAGGTATAAGAAACTCTTT. Translation gives CATWDDLGRYKKLF.